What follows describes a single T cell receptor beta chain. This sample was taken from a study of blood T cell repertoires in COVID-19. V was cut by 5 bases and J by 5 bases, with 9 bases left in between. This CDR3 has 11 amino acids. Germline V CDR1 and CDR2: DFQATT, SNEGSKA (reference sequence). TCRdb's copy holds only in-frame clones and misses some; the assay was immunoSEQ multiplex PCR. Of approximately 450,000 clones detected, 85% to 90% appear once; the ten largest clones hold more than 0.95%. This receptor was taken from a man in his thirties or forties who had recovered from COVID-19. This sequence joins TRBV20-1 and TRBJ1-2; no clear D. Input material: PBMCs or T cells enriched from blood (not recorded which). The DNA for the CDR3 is TGCAGTGCTCCCCAGACTTATGGCTACACCTTC. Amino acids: CSAPQTYGYTF.